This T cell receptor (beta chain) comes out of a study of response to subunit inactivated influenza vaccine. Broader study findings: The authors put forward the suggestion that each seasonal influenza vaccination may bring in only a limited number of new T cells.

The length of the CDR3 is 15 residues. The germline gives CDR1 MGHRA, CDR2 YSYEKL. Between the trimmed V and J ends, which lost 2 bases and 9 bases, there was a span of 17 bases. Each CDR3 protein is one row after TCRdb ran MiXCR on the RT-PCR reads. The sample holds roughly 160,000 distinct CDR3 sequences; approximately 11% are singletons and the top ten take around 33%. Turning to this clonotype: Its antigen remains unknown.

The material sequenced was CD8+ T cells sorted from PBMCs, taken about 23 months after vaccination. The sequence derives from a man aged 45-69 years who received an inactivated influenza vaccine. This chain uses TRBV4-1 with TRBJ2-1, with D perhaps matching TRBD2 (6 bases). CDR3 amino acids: CASSQPGLPLSEQFF. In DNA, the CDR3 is TGCGCCAGCAGCCAACCGGGACTGCCCTTAAGTGAGCAGTTCTTC.